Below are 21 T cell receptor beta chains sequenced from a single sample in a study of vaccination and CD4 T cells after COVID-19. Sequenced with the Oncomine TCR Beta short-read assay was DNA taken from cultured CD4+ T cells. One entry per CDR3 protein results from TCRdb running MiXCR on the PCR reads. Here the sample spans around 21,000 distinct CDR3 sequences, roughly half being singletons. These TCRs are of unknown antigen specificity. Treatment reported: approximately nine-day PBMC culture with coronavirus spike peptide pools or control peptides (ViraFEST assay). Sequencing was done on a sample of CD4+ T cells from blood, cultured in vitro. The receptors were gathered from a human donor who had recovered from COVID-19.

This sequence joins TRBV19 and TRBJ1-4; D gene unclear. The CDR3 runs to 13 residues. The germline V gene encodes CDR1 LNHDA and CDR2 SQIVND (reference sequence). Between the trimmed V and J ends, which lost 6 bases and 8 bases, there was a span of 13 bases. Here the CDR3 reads CASRWTASEKLFF. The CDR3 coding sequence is TGTGCCAGTAGGTGGACCGCCTCGGAAAAACTGTTTTTT.

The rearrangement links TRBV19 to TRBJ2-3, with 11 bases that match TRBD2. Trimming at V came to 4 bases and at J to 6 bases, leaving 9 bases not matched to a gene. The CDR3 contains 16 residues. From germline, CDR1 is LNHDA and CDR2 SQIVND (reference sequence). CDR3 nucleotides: TGTGCCAGTAGTACCTCGACTAGCGGGACACCGGATACGCAGTATTTT. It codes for CASSTSTSGTPDTQYF.

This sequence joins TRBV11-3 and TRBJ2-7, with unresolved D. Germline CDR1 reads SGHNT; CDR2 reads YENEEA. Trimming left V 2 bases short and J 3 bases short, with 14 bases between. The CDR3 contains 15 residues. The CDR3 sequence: CASSLYPGRIYEQYF. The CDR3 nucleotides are TGTGCCAGCAGCTTATACCCTGGACGGATCTACGAGCAGTACTTC. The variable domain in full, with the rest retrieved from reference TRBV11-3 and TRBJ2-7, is EAGVVQSPRYKIIEKKQPVAFWCNPISGHNTLYWYLQNLGQGPELLIRYENEEAVDDSQLPKDRFSAERLKGVDSTLKIQPAELGDSAVYLCASSLYPGRIYEQYFGPGTRLTVT.

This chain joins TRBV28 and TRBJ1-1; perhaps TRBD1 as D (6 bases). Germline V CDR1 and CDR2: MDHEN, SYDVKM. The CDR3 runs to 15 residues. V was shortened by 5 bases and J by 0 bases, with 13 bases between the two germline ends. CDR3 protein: CASSTRQELNTEAFF. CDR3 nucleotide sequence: TGTGCCAGCAGTACCCGACAGGAATTGAACACTGAAGCTTTCTTT.

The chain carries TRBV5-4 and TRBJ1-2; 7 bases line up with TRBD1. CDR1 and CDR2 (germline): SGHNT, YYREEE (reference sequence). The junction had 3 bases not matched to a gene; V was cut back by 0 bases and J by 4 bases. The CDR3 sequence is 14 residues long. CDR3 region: CASSLVGQSYGYTF. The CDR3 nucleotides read TGTGCCAGCAGCTTGGTGGGACAGTCCTATGGCTACACCTTC.

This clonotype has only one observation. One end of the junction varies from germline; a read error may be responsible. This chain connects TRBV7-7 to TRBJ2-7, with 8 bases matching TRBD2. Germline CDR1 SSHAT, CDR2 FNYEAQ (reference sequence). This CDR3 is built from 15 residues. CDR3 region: CASSLGSGDSYEQYF. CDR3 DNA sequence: TGTGCTAGCAGCTTAGGTAGCGGGGACTCCTACGAGCAGTACTTC.

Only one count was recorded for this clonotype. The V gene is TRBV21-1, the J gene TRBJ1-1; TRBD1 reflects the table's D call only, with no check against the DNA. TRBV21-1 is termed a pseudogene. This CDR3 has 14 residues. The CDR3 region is CASSHRAGNTEAFF. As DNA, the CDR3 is TGTGCCAGCAGCCACAGGGCCGGGAACACTGAAGCTTTCTTT.

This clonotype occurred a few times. In DNA, the CDR3 is TGCAGTACCATCGTCTCCGGGACTACGAACACTGAAGCTTTCTTT. Residues: CSTIVSGTTNTEAFF. The chain carries TRBV20-1 and TRBJ1-1; TRBD1 might be the D (5 bases). This CDR3 comprises 15 residues. The V end was cut by 8 bases, the J end by 1 base, with 20 bases between. CDR1 is DFQATT, CDR2 SNEGSKA, per germline (reference sequence).

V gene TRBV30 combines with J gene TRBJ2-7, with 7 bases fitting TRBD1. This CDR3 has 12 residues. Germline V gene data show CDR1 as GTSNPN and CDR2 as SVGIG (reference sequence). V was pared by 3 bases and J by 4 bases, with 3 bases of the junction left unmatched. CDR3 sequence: CAWRRDRYEQYF. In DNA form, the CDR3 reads TGTGCCTGGAGACGGGACAGATACGAGCAGTACTTC.

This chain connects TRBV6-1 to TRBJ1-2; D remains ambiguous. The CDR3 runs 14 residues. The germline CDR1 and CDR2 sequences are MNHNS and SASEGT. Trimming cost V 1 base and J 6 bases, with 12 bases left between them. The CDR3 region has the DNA TGTGCCAGCAGTGAAGGACCGTCGCGAAATGGCTACACCTTC. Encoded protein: CASSEGPSRNGYTF.

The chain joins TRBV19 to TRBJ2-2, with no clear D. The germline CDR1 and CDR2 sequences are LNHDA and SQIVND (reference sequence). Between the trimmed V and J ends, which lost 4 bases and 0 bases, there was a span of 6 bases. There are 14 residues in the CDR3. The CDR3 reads CASSKDANTGELFF. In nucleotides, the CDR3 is TGTGCCAGTAGTAAGGACGCGAACACCGGGGAGCTGTTTTTT.

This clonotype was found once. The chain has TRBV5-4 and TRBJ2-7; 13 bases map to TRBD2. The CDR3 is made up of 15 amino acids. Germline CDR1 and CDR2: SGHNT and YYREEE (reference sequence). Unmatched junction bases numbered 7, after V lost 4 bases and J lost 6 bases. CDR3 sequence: CASSPPGLAGLEQYF. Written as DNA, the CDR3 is TGTGCCAGCAGCCCACCGGGACTAGCGGGGCTCGAGCAGTACTTC.

The CDR3 loop is CASSIVAGKATDTQYF. As DNA, the CDR3 is TGTGCCAGTAGTATAGTCGCGGGTAAAGCGACAGATACGCAGTATTTT. The chain carries TRBV19 and TRBJ2-3, with D perhaps matching TRBD2 (5 bases). The CDR3 runs to 16 residues. The ends were cut back, 1 base at V and 3 bases at J, with 14 bases in the middle. Germline CDR1 LNHDA, CDR2 SQIVND (reference sequence).

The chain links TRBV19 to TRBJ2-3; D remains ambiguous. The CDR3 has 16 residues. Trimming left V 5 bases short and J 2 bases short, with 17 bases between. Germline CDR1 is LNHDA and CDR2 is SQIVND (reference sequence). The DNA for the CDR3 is TGTGCCAGTAGTTTCCAGGACCACCCAAACACAGATACGCAGTATTTT. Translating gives CASSFQDHPNTDTQYF. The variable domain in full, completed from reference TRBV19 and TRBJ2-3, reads DGGITQSPKYLFRKEGQNVTLSCEQNLNHDAMYWYRQDPGQGLRLIYYSQIVNDFQKGDIAEGYSVSREKKESFPLTVTSAQKNPTAFYLCASSFQDHPNTDTQYFGPGTRLTVL.

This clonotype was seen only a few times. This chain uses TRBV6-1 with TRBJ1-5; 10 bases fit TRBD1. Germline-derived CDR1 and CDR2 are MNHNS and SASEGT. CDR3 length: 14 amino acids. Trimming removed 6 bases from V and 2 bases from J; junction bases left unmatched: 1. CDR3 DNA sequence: TGTGCCAGCAGGACAGGGGGCGGCAATCAGCCCCAGCATTTT. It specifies CASRTGGGNQPQHF.

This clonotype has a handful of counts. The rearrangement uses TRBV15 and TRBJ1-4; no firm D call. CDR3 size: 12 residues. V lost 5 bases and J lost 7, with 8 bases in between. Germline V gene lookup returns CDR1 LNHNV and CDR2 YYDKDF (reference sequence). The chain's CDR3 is CATSGRGEKLFF. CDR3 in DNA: TGTGCCACCAGCGGACGTGGTGAAAAACTGTTTTTT.

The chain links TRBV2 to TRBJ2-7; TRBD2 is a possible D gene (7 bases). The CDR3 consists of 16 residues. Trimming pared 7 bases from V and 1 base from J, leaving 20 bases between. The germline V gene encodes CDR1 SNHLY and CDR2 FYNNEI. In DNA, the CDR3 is TGTGCCAGCACCATGGGGAGGGGGGTTTGGTCCTACGAGCAGTACTTC. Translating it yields CASTMGRGVWSYEQYF.

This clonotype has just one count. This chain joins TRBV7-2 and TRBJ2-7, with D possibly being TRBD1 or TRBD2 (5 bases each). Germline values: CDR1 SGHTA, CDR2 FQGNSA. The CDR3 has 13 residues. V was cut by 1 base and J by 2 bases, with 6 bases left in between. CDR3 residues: CASSLGDAYEQYF. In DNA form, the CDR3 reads TGTGCCAGCAGCTTAGGGGACGCCTACGAGCAGTACTTC.

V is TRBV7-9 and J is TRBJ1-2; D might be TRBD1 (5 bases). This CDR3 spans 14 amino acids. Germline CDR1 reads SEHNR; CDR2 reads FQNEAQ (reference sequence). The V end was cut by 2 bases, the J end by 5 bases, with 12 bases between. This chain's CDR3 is CASSLPGLMYGYTF. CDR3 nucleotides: TGTGCCAGCAGCTTACCGGGACTAATGTATGGCTACACCTTC.

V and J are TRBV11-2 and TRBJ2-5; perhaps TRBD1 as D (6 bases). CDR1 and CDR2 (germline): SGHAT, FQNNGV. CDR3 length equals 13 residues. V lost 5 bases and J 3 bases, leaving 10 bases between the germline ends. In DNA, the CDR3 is TGTGCCAGCAGCGCCAACAGGGAAGAGACCCAGTACTTC. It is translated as CASSANREETQYF.

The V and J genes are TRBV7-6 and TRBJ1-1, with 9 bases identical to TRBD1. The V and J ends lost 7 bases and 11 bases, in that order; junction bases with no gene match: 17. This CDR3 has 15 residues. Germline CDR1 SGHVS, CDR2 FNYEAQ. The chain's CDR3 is CASTKDPVTGGEAFF. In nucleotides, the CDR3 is TGTGCCAGCACCAAAGACCCCGTGACAGGGGGTGAGGCTTTCTTT.